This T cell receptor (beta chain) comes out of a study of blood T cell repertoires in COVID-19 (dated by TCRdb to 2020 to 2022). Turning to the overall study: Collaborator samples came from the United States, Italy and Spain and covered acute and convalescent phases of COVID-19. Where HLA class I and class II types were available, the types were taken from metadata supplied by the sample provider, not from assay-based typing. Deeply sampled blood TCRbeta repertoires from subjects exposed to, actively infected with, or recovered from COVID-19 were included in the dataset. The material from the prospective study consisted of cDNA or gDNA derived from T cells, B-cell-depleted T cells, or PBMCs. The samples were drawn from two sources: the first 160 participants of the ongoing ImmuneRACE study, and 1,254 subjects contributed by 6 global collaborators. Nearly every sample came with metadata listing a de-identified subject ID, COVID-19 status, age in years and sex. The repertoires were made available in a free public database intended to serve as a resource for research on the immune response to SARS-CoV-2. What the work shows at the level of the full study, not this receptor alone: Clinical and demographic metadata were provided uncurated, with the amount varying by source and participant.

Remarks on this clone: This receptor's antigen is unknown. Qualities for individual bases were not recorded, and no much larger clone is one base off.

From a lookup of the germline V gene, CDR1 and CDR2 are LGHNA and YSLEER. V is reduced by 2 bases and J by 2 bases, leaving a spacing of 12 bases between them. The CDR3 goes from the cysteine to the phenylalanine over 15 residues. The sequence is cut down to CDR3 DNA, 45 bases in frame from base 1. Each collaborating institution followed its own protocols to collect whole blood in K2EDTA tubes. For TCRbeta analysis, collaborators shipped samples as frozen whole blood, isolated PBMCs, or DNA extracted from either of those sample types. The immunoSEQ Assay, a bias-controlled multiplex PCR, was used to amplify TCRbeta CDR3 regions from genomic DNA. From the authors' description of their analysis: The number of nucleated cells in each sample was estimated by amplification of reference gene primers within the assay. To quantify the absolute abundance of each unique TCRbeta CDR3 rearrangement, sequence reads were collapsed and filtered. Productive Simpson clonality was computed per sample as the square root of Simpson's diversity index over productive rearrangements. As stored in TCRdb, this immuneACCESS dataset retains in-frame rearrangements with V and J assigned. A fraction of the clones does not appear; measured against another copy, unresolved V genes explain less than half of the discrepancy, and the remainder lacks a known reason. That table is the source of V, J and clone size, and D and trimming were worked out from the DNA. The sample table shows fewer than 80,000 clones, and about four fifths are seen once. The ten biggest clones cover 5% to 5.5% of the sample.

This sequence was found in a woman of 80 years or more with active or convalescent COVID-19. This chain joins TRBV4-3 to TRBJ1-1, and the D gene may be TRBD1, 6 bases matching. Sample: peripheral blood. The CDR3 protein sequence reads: CASSQLTGHNTEAFF. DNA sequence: TGCGCCAGCAGCCAATTGACGGGACACAACACTGAAGCTTTCTTT.